This T cell receptor beta chain was recorded in a study of shared clonotypes between healthy human individuals. The table came from immunoSEQ multiplex PCR; TCRdb's copy has only in-frame clones and leaves some out. The table has more than 2 million clones, approximately 96% seen once. Per germline, CDR1 MNHNY and CDR2 SVGAGI (reference sequence). The length of the CDR3 is 12 residues. Trimming shortened V by 6 bases and J by 1 base, and 6 bases separated the two germline ends. To note about this clone: Other DNA sequences within the sample encode an identical CDR3.

This chain links TRBV6-6 with TRBJ2-5; no reliable D call. This clonotype originated in a man between 18 and 29 years old in good health. The sequenced sample was naive CD4+ T cells sorted from blood. Subset here: CD45RA+ positively selected. The CDR3 loop is CASSPGQETQYF. CDR3 DNA sequence: TGTGCCAGCAGCCCCGGCCAAGAGACCCAGTACTTC.